The clone carrying this TCR beta chain has only a few counts. Its specificity is not known. Treatment reported: around 19 received Ad26.COV2.S at low or high dose, single or two shots; 5 received placebo; per-sample allocation not given. The samples date from day 63 after the first vaccine or placebo injection. An Ad26 vector was used to express Wuhan-strain SARS-CoV-2 spike as the vaccine. This specimen comes from a study of Ad26.COV2.S vaccination and SARS-CoV-2 variants. Study-wide context: A participant enrolled in the COV1001 Ad26.COV2.S trial arm provided the sample. Intramuscular Ad26.COV2.S doses were given once or twice, 56 days apart.

CDR1 and CDR2 from the germline V gene are LNHDA and SQIVND (reference sequence). After removal of 5 bases from V and 5 bases from J, the junction contained 9 bases not matched to a gene. The CDR3 covers 15 residues. General study points: It was vaccine recipients, not placebo recipients, who had the higher spike-specific TCR breadth.

Data came from immunoSEQ multiplex PCR; TCRdb stores just in-frame clones and leaves some out. The sample lists 200,000 to 300,000 clones, roughly 90% occurring once. The rearrangement joins TRBV19 to TRBJ2-5; 9 nucleotides agree with TRBD2. This specimen was peripheral blood, taken in a trial of Ad26.COV2.S vaccine versus placebo. The source is a person between 18 and 59 years old who received the Ad26.COV2.S COVID-19 vaccine or a placebo. This CDR3 reads CASSPGTSRGETQYF. The CDR3 bases are TGTGCCAGTAGTCCAGGGACTAGCCGGGGGGAGACCCAGTACTTC.